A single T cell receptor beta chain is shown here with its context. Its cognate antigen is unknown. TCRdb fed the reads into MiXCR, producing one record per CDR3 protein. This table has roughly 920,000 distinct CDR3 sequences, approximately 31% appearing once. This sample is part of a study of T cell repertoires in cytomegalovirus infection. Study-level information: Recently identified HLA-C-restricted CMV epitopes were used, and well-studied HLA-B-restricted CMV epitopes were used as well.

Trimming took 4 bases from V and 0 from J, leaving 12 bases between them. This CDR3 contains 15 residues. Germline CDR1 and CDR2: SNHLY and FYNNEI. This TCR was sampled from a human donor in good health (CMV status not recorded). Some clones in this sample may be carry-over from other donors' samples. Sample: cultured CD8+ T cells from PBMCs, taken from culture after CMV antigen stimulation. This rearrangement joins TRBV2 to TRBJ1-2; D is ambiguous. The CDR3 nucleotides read TGTGCCAGCAGTGCAGAGTGGAGGTCTAACTATGGCTACACCTTC. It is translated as CASSAEWRSNYGYTF. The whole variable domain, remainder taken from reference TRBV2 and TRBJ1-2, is EPEVTQTPSHQVTQMGQEVILRCVPISNHLYFYWYRQILGQKVEFLVSFYNNEISEKSEIFDDQFSVERPDGSNFTLKIRSTKLEDSAMYFCASSAEWRSNYGYTFGSGTRLTVV.